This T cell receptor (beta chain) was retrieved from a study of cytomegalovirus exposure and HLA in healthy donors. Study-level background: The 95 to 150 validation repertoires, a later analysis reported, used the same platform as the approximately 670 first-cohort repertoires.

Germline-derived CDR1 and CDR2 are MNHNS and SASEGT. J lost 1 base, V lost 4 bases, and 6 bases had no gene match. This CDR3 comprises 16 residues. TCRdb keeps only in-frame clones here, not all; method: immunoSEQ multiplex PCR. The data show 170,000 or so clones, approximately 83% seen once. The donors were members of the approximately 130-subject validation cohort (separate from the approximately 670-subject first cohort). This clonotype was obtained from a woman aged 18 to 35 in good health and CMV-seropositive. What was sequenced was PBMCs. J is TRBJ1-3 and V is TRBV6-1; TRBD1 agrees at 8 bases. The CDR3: CASSVRQGQSGNTIYF. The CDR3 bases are TGTGCCAGCAGTGTCCGACAGGGGCAATCTGGAAACACCATATATTTT.